One sample yielded the 5 T cell receptor beta chains listed below, sequenced in a study of blood T cells in healthy people across ages. A second roughly 7 to 11 cycle PCR used barcoded and J-beta primers. TCRdb re-derived calls from the 5' RACE reads in MiXCR, one entry per CDR3 protein. Among 550,000 to 600,000 distinct CDR3 sequences, 27% were seen once, and the ten largest hold less than 20%. Sample: blood. The receptor source for this set is a woman aged 70-85 years in good health.

This chain uses TRBV9 with TRBJ2-2, with TRBD2 identical over 8 bases. With 0 bases clipped from V and 5 bases from J, the junction kept 6 bases outside the gene matches. CDR1 is SGDLS and CDR2 is YYNGEE in the germline V gene. This CDR3 contains 16 residues. The CDR3 DNA reads TGTGCCAGCAGCGTAGCTGGGACTAGTAAAACCGGGGAGCTGTTTTTT. Translated: CASSVAGTSKTGELFF. Looking up the rest from reference TRBV9 and TRBJ2-2 gives the full variable domain: DSGVTQTPKHLITATGQRVTLRCSPRSGDLSVYWYQQSLDQGLQFLIQYYNGEERAKGNILERFSAQQFPDLHSELNLSSLELGDSALYFCASSVAGTSKTGELFFGEGSRLTVL.

The V gene is TRBV20-1, the J gene TRBJ2-5, with D perhaps TRBD1 (6 bases). The CDR3 spans 13 residues. Trimming left V 4 bases short and J 2 bases short, with 11 bases between. Germline lookup yields CDR1 DFQATT and CDR2 SNEGSKA (reference sequence). This chain's CDR3 is CSAMGQGQETQYF. The CDR3 nucleotides read TGCAGTGCTATGGGGCAGGGGCAAGAGACCCAGTACTTC.

This clonotype occurred a few times. The J gene is TRBJ2-5, the V gene TRBV6-1; 8 bases fit TRBD2. Germline CDR1 MNHNS, CDR2 SASEGT. Losses at the gene ends were 6 bases for V and 2 bases for J; bases not matched to a gene: 8. The CDR3 has 15 residues. The CDR3: CASRSLAGPQETQYF. The CDR3 DNA sequence: TGTGCCAGCAGGTCTTTAGCGGGGCCACAAGAGACCCAGTACTTC.

In regard to this clonotype: Its ends do not fully match the called genes, so a read error is possible. V gene TRBV7-2 combines with J gene TRBJ2-1; the D call may be TRBD1 or TRBD2 (5 bases each). CDR3 size: 13 residues. Per the germline V gene, CDR1 is SGHTA and CDR2 is FQGNSA. The CDR3 bases are TGTGTCAGCAGCGGCTTCAGGGCAGGAAAGCAGTTCTTC. It is translated as CVSSGFRAGKQFF.

This clonotype was observed a handful of times. The chain uses TRBV20-1 and TRBJ1-2; D is undetermined. The V gene lost 6 bases and the J gene lost 9 bases, with 14 bases spanning the gap. The germline CDR1 and CDR2 sequences are DFQATT and SNEGSKA (reference sequence). CDR3 length: 11 amino acids. This CDR3 reads CSARPQNSYTF. DNA of the CDR3: TGCAGTGCGAGACCCCAGAATAGCTACACCTTC.